This T cell receptor (beta chain) was sequenced in a study of T cell changes during pregnancy in multiple sclerosis. Clones were sequenced by immunoSEQ multiplex PCR, and TCRdb holds only the in-frame ones, with some missing. The sample records approximately 37,000 clones, 75% to 95% being singletons. The CDR3 has 12 residues. V was cut by 1 base and J by 4 bases, with 5 bases left in between. Germline-derived CDR1 and CDR2 are GTSNPN and SVGIG (reference sequence). The sequence was obtained from a female donor in good health, enrolled as a control in a pregnancy study. This specimen was CD4+ T cells from peripheral blood mononuclear cells, taken in the third trimester of pregnancy. This chain connects TRBV30 to TRBJ1-5; D is undetermined. CDR3 sequence reads: CAWSEQNQPQHF. The CDR3 DNA reads TGTGCCTGGAGTGAACAGAATCAGCCCCAGCATTTT.